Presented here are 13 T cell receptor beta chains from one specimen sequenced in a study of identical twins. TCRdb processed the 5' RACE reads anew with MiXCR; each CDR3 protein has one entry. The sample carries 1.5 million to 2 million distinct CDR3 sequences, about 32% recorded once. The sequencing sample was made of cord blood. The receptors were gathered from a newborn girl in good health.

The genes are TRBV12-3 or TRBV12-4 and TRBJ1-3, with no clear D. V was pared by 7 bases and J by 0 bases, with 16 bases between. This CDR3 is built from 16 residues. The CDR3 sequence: CASTIRPVRSGNTIYF. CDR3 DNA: TGTGCCAGCACCATCAGGCCAGTCCGCTCTGGAAACACCATATATTTT.

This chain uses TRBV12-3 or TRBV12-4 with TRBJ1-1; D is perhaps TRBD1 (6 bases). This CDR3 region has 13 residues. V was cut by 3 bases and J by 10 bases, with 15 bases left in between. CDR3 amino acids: CASSLINGRGAFF. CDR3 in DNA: TGTGCCAGCAGTTTGATTAACGGCAGGGGAGCTTTCTTT.

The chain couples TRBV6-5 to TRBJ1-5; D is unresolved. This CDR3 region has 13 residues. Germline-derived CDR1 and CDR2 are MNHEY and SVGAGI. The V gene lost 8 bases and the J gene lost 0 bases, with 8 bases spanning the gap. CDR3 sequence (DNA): TGTGCCAGCCGTCCCCATAGCAATCAGCCCCAGCATTTT. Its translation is CASRPHSNQPQHF.

CDR3 coding DNA: TGCGCCAGCAGTAGGGGGGAGTCCCTCCTTTACAATGAGCAGTTCTTC. Protein sequence: CASSRGESLLYNEQFF. The chain links TRBV5-1 to TRBJ2-1; tentatively, D is TRBD1 or TRBD2 (6 bases each). The CDR3 runs 16 residues. From germline, CDR1 is SGHRS and CDR2 YFSETQ. The V end lost 5 bases, the J end lost 4 bases, and 19 bases lay between the germline ends.

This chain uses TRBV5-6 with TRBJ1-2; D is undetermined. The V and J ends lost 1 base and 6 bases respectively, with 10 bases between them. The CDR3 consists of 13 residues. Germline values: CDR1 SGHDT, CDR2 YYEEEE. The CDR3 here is CASSLSAGNGYTF. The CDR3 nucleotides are TGTGCCAGCAGCTTGTCCGCCGGGAATGGCTACACCTTC.

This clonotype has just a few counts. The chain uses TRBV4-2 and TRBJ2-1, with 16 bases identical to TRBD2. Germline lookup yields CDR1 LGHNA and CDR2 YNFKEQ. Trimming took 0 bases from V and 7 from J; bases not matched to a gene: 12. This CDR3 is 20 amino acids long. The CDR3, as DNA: TGTGCCAGCAGCCAAGATCCTCCGGGACTAGCGGGGGGGTTTTGGAATGAGCAGTTCTTC. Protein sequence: CASSQDPPGLAGGFWNEQFF.

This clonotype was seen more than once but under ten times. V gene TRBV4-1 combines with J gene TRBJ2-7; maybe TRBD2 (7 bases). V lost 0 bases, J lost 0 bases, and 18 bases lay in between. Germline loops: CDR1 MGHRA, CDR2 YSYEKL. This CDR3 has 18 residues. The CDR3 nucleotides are TGCGCCAGCAGCCAAGAGGATGAGGCGGGGGCCAGCTCCTACGAGCAGTACTTC. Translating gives CASSQEDEAGASSYEQYF.

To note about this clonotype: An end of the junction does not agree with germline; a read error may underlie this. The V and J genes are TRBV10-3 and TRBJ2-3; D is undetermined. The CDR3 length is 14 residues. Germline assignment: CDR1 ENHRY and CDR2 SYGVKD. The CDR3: CAISGRPVPDAQYF. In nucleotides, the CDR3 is TGTGCCATCAGTGGACGGCCGGTGCCAGATGCGCAGTATTTT.

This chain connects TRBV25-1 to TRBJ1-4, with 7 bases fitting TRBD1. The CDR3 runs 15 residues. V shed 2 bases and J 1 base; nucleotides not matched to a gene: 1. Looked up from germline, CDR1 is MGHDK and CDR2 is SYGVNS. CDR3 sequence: CASSEQGGTNEKLFF. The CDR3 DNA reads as TGTGCCAGCAGTGAACAGGGGGGAACTAATGAAAAACTGTTTTTT.

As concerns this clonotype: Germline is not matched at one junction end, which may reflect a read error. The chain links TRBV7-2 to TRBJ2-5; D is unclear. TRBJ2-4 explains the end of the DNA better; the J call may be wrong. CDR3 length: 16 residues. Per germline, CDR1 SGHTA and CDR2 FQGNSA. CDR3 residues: CAGSLGSNPPSNIQYF. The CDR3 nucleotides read TGTGCCGGCAGCTTAGGTTCGAATCCTCCTTCGAACATTCAGTACTTC.

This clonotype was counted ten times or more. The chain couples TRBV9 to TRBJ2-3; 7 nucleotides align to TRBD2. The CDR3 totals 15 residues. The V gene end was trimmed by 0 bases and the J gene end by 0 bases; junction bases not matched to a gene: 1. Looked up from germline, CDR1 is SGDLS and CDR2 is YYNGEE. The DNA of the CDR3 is TGTGCCAGCAGCGTAGGCGGGAGTAGCACAGATACGCAGTATTTT. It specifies CASSVGGSSTDTQYF.

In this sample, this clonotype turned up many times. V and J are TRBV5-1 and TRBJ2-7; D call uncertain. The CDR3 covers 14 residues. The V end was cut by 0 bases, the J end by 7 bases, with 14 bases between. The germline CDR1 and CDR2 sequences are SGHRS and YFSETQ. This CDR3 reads CASSLAQNLREQYF. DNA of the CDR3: TGCGCCAGCAGCTTGGCCCAAAATCTACGTGAGCAGTACTTC.

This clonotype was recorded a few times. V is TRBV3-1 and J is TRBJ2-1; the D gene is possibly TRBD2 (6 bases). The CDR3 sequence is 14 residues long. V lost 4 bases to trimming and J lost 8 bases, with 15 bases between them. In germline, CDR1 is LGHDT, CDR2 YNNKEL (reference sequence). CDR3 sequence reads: CASSPGRGRYEQFF. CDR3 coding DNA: TGTGCCAGCAGCCCCGGGAGAGGTCGGTATGAGCAGTTCTTC.